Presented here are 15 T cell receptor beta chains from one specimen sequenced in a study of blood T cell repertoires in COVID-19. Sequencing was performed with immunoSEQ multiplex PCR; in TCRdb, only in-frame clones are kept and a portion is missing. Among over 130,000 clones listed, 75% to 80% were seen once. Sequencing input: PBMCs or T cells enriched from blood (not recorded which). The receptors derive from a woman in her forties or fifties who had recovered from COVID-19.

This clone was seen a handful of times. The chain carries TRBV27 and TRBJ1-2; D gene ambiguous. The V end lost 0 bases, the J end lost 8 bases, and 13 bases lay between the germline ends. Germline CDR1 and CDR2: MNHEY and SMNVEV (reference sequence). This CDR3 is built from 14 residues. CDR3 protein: CASSLSTISGGYTF. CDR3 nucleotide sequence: TGTGCCAGCAGTTTATCAACCATATCCGGGGGCTACACCTTC.

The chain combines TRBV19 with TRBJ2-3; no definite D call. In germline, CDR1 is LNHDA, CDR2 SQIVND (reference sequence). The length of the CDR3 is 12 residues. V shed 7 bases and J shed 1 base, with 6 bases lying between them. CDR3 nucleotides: TGTGCCAGTACCTCCGGCACAGATACGCAGTATTTT. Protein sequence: CASTSGTDTQYF.

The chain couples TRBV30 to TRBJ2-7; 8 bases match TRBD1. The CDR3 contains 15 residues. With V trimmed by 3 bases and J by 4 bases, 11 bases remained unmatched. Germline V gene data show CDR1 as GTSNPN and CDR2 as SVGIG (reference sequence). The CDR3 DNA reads TGTGCCTGGAGCGACCTGACAGGGGCTCCTTACGAGCAGTACTTC. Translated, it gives CAWSDLTGAPYEQYF.

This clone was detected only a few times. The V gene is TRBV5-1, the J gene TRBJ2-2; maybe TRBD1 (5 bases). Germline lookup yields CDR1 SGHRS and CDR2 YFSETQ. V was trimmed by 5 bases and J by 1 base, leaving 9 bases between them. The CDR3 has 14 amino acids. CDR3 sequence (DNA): TGCGCCAGCAGACCAGGGATGAACACCGGGGAGCTGTTTTTT. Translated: CASRPGMNTGELFF.

The CDR3 nucleotides read TGTGCCAGCAGCTTGGATCTTTCTGGAAACACCATATATTTT. As protein: CASSLDLSGNTIYF. The chain joins TRBV5-8 to TRBJ1-3, with D hard to call. CDR1 is SGHTS and CDR2 is YDEGEE in the germline V gene. This CDR3 region has 14 residues. The V end was cut by 0 bases, the J end by 1 base, with 5 bases between.

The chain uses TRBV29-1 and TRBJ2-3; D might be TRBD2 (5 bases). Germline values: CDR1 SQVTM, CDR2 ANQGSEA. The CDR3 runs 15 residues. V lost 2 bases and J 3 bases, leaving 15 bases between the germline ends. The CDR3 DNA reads TGCAGCGTTGAACTAGTACTAGGGAGAACAGATACGCAGTATTTT. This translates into CSVELVLGRTDTQYF.

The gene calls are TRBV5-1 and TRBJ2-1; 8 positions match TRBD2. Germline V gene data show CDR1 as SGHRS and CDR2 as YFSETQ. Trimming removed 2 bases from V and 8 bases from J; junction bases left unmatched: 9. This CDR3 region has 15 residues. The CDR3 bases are TGCGCCAGCAGCTTAGGATATAGCGGGACCGATGAGCAGTTCTTC. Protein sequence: CASSLGYSGTDEQFF.

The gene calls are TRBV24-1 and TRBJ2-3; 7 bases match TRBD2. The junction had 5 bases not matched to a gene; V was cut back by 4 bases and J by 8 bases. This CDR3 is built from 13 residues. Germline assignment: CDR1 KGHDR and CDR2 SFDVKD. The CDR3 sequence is CATSETSSSTQYF. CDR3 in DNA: TGTGCCACCAGTGAGACTAGCTCAAGTACGCAGTATTTT.

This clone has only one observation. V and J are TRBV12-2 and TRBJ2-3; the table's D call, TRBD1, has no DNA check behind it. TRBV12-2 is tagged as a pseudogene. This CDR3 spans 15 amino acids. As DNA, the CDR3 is TGTGCAAGTCGTTATCCGTCTACAGGGGCAGATACGCAGTATTTT. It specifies CASRYPSTGADTQYF.

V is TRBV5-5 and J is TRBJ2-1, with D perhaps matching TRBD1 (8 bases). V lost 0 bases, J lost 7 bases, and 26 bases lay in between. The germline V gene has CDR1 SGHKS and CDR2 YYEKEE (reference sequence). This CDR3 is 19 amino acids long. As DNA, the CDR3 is TGTGCCAGCAGCTTGGCTACAGGGGGGTGGCCTAGCGGAAATAATGAGCAGTTCTTC. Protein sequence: CASSLATGGWPSGNNEQFF.

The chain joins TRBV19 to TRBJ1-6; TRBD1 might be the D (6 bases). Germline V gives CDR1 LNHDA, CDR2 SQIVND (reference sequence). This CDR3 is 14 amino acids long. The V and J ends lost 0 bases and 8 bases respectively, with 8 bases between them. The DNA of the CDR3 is TGTGCCAGTAGTATAGACAGGGGTCATTCACCCCTCCACTTT. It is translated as CASSIDRGHSPLHF.

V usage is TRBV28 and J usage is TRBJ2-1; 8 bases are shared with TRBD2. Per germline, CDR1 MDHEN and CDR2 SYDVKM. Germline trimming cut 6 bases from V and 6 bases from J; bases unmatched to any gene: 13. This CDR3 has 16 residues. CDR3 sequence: CASSSSSGRGGNEQFF. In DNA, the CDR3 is TGTGCCAGCAGCTCCTCCAGCGGGAGAGGGGGCAATGAGCAGTTCTTC.

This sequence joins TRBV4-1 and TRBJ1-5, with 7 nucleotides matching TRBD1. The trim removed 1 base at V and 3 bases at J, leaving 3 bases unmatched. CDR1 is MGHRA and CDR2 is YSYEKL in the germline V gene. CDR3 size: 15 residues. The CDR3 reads CASSQGGQLNQPQHF. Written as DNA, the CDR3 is TGCGCCAGCAGCCAAGGGGGACAGCTCAATCAGCCCCAGCATTTT.

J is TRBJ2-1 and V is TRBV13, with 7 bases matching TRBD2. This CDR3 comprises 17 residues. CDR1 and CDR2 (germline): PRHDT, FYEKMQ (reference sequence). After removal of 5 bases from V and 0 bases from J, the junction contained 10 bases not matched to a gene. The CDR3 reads CASSPGSGASSYNEQFF. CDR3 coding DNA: TGTGCCAGCAGCCCCGGGAGCGGGGCCAGCTCCTACAATGAGCAGTTCTTC.

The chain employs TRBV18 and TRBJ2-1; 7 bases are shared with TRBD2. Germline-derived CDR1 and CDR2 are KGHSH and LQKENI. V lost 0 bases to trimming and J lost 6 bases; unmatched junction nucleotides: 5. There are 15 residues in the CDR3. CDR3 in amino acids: CASSPPSGASNEQFF. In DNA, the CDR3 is TGTGCCAGCTCACCACCAAGCGGGGCTTCCAATGAGCAGTTCTTC. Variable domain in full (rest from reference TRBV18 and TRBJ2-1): NAGVMQNPRHLVRRRGQEARLRCSPMKGHSHVYWYRQLPEEGLKFMVYLQKENIIDESGMPKERFSAEFPKEGPSILRIQQVVRGDSAAYFCASSPPSGASNEQFFGPGTRLTVL.